The rows below give T cell receptor beta chains drawn from one sample of a study of T cells in tuberculosis. Sequencing used immunoSEQ multiplex PCR; TCRdb keeps in-frame clones, though not all of them. The profile shows around 30,000 clones, more than 70% of them singletons. The specimen comprised PBMCs, sampled at tuberculosis diagnosis. Receptor source: an adult with tuberculosis. Each CDR3 is given with its conserved first and last residue. The D gene is left open where the match is weak. For some rows the clone size is stated as once, few or many, or as a class when expanded; others skip it.

clone_size | cdr3_length | d_call | j_call | v_call | cdr3_aa | cdr3_nt
. | 16 | . | TRBJ2-5 | TRBV5-1 | CASSLALGGSQETQYF | TGCGCCAGCAGCTTGGCCTTGGGGGGTTCCCAAGAGACCCAGTACTTC
. | 15 | . | TRBJ2-2 | TRBV7-3 | CASSLRVASSGELFF | TGTGCCAGCAGCTTAAGGGTTGCTAGCTCCGGGGAGCTGTTTTTT
. | 14 | . | TRBJ2-3 | TRBV5-1 | CASSSIITRKFQYF | TGCGCCAGCAGCTCTATAATAACTAGAAAATTCCAGTATTTT
once | 13 | . | TRBJ2-3 | TRBV5-6 | CASSSGLIDTQYF | TGTGCCAGCAGCTCGGGACTTATAGATACGCAGTATTTT
. | 11 | . | TRBJ1-1 | TRBV30 | CAWSAPREAFF | TGTGCCTGGAGTGCTCCGAGGGAAGCTTTCTTT
. | 13 | . | TRBJ1-2 | TRBV12-5 | CASGRESNYGYTF | TGTGCTAGTGGACGGGAATCTAACTATGGCTACACCTTC
few | 16 | TRBD1 | TRBJ2-7 | TRBV6-4 | CASSDRRTGNTYEQYF | TGTGCCAGCAGTGATCGAAGGACAGGGAACACCTACGAGCAGTACTTC
. | 15 | . | TRBJ2-2 | TRBV19 | CASNRWESHTGELFF | TGTGCCAGTAACCGGTGGGAGAGTCACACCGGGGAGCTGTTTTTT
. | 13 | . | TRBJ1-2 | TRBV19 | CASSRRNNYGYTF | TGTGCCAGTAGTAGGAGGAATAACTATGGCTACACCTTC
. | 14 | TRBD2 | TRBJ2-5 | TRBV15 | CATRRGSGQETQYF | TGTGCCACCAGGCGGGGGTCGGGACAAGAGACCCAGTACTTC
once | 15 | TRBD2 | TRBJ2-7 | TRBV4-1 | CASSQGPSGTYEQYF | TGCGCCAGCAGCCAAGGCCCTAGCGGAACCTACGAGCAGTACTTC
once | 12 | . | TRBJ2-1 | TRBV28 | CASSLLSGLQFF | TGTGCCAGCAGTTTATTGAGCGGACTGCAGTTCTTC
. | 15 | TRBD1 | TRBJ1-2 | TRBV27 | CASSFYGQGDGGYTF | TGTGCCAGCAGTTTCTACGGACAGGGGGATGGGGGCTACACCTTC
medium-sized | 15 | . | TRBJ2-7 | TRBV21-1 | CASSNSDMISYEQYF | TGTGCCAGCAGCAACTCGGACATGATCTCCTACGAGCAGTACTTC